This TCR beta chain was observed in a study of blood T cell repertoires in COVID-19. About the research overall: Sites across the United States, Italy and Spain contributed samples from acute and convalescent COVID-19. PBMCs, B-cell-depleted T cells, or T cells provided the cDNA or gDNA that made up the material.

The authors' processing: Counts of nucleated cells, estimated from reference gene primer amplification, were obtained. Produced via immunoSEQ multiplex PCR; TCRdb's table is partial and in-frame only. That table is the source of V, J and clone size, and D and trimming were worked out from the DNA. The table includes 160,000 or so clones, around 83% detected once. Germline lookup yields CDR1 LGHNA and CDR2 YSLEER. Trimming shortened V by 4 bases and J by 2 bases, and 18 bases separated the two germline ends. The CDR3 is made up of 16 amino acids. The sample taken for sequencing was peripheral blood. V gene TRBV4-3 combines with J gene TRBJ2-7, with a possible D match to TRBD2 (6 bases). This receptor was obtained from a human donor in a cohort sampled during active COVID-19. CDR3 nucleotides: TGCGCCAGCAGCCGAGAGTGGGGACTGACTCCCTACGAGCAGTACTTC. It codes for CASSREWGLTPYEQYF.